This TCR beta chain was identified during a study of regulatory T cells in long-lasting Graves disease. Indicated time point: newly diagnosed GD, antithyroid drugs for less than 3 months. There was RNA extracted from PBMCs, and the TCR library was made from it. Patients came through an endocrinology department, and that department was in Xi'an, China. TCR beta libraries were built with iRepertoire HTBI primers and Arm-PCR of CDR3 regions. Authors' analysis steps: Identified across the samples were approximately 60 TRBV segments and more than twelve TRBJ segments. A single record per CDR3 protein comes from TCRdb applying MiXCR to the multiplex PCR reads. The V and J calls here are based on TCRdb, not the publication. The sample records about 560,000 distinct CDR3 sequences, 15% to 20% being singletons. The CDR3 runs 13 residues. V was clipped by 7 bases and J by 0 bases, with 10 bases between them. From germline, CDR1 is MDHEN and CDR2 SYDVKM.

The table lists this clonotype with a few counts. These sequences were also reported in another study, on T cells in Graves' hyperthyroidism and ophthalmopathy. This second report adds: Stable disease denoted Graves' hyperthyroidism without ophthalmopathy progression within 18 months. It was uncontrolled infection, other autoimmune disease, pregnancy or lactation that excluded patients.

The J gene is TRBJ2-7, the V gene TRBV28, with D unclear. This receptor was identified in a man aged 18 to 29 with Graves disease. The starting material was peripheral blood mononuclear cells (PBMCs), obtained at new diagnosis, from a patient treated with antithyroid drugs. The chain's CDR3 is CASTGFSSYEQYF. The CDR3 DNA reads TGTGCCAGCACCGGATTTTCCTCCTACGAGCAGTACTTC.